This is a list of T cell receptor beta chains from one sample in a study of blood T cells in healthy people across ages. Via MiXCR, TCRdb re-called the 5' RACE reads, giving one row per CDR3 protein. The profile covers around 1,000,000 distinct CDR3 sequences, with less than 45% appearing a single time and over 10% taken by the ten largest. The sequencing input was blood. The receptors originated from a man younger than 30 in good health. Each CDR3 is given with its conserved first and last residue. Each record gives: J gene, V gene, D gene, clone size, CDR3 DNA, CDR3 protein. D genes are given only for firm matches. The size of a clone is reported for some rows only, either as once, few or many, or as a class for expanded clones.

J gene: TRBJ1-5
V gene: TRBV6-6
D gene: TRBD1
clone size: NA
CDR3 DNA: TGTGCCAGCAGTTACTCGACAGGGAGGAATCAGCCCCAGCATTTT
CDR3 protein: CASSYSTGRNQPQHF

J gene: TRBJ2-5
V gene: TRBV20-1
D gene: NA
clone size: NA
CDR3 DNA: TGCAGTGCTAGGGAGGCGGGGGCTTACCAAGAGACCCAGTACTTC
CDR3 protein: CSAREAGAYQETQYF

J gene: TRBJ2-5
V gene: TRBV20-1
D gene: NA
clone size: NA
CDR3 DNA: TGCAGTGCCAAGTGGGGTGAGCAGTACTTC
CDR3 protein: CSAKWGEQYF

J gene: TRBJ2-3
V gene: TRBV3-1
D gene: NA
clone size: NA
CDR3 DNA: TGTGCCAGCAGCCGGGGGGCGGGAGATACGCAGTATTTT
CDR3 protein: CASSRGAGDTQYF

J gene: TRBJ1-4
V gene: TRBV9
D gene: NA
clone size: NA
CDR3 DNA: TGTGCCAGCAGCGTAGTCGGGACACCGGGGGAAAAACTGTTTTTT
CDR3 protein: CASSVVGTPGEKLFF

J gene: TRBJ2-1
V gene: TRBV27
D gene: TRBD1
clone size: few
CDR3 DNA: TGTGCCAGCAAACCGGGACAGGGGGCAATCAATGAGCAGTTCTTC
CDR3 protein: CASKPGQGAINEQFF

J gene: TRBJ1-1
V gene: TRBV2
D gene: NA
clone size: NA
CDR3 DNA: TGTGCCAGCGATAAGGTGACTGAAGCTTTCTTT
CDR3 protein: CASDKVTEAFF

J gene: TRBJ2-3
V gene: TRBV6-5
D gene: NA
clone size: NA
CDR3 DNA: TGTGCCAGCAGTCACTCAATACAAAATACGCAGTATTTT
CDR3 protein: CASSHSIQNTQYF

J gene: TRBJ2-1
V gene: TRBV6-2/TRBV6-3
D gene: NA
clone size: NA
CDR3 DNA: TGTGCCAGCAGTCCCGGAGAGGTCTCTAATGAGCAGTTCTTC
CDR3 protein: CASSPGEVSNEQFF

J gene: TRBJ2-1
V gene: TRBV7-6
D gene: NA
clone size: NA
CDR3 DNA: TGTGCCAGCAGCTTAGTTCCAGGAGGCTCCAATGAGCAGTTCTTC
CDR3 protein: CASSLVPGGSNEQFF

J gene: TRBJ1-5
V gene: TRBV7-8
D gene: NA
clone size: NA
CDR3 DNA: TGTGCCAGCAGCTCCTGGGGGGGCTATCAGCAGCCCCAGCATTTT
CDR3 protein: CASSSWGGYQQPQHF

J gene: TRBJ1-4
V gene: TRBV28
D gene: NA
clone size: NA
CDR3 DNA: TGTGCCTGCAGTTTATTTATGGAGCTGACTAATGAAAAACTGTTTTTT
CDR3 protein: CACSLFMELTNEKLFF

J gene: TRBJ1-2
V gene: TRBV6-6
D gene: NA
clone size: many
CDR3 DNA: TGTGCCAGCAGTTACGGAGGGTCCGTGCGGCCCCTATATGGCTACACCTTC
CDR3 protein: CASSYGGSVRPLYGYTF

J gene: TRBJ1-3
V gene: TRBV20-1
D gene: NA
clone size: NA
CDR3 DNA: TGCAGTGCTGGGGACGGTGACTCTGGAAACACCTTATATTTT
CDR3 protein: CSAGDGDSGNTLYF

J gene: TRBJ2-1
V gene: TRBV12-3/TRBV12-4
D gene: NA
clone size: many
CDR3 DNA: TGTGCCAGCAGTTGGGGAAACTCCTACAATGAGCAGTTCTTC
CDR3 protein: CASSWGNSYNEQFF

J gene: TRBJ1-1
V gene: TRBV29-1
D gene: TRBD1
clone size: NA
CDR3 DNA: TGCAGCGCTATGACAGGGGCGAACACTGAAGCTTTCTTT
CDR3 protein: CSAMTGANTEAFF

J gene: TRBJ2-3
V gene: TRBV9
D gene: NA
clone size: few
CDR3 DNA: TGTGCCAGCAGCGTAGTTCCAAGCACAGATACGCAGTATTTT
CDR3 protein: CASSVVPSTDTQYF

J gene: TRBJ2-7
V gene: TRBV10-3
D gene: TRBD1
clone size: NA
CDR3 DNA: TGTGCCATCAGTGATTCCGGGACAGGGTTCTACGAGCAGTACTTC
CDR3 protein: CAISDSGTGFYEQYF

J gene: TRBJ2-1
V gene: TRBV14
D gene: NA
clone size: many
CDR3 DNA: TGTGCCAGCAGCCAAAACAATGAGCAGTTCTTC
CDR3 protein: CASSQNNEQFF

J gene: TRBJ2-1
V gene: TRBV7-9
D gene: NA
clone size: NA
CDR3 DNA: TGTGCCAGCAAGAATGGGAGAACAGCTCTAAGGGATGAGCAGTTCTTC
CDR3 protein: CASKNGRTALRDEQFF

J gene: TRBJ1-1
V gene: TRBV19
D gene: NA
clone size: NA
CDR3 DNA: TGTGCCAGTAGCTGGACCGCCCCGGGGACTGAAGCTTTCTTT
CDR3 protein: CASSWTAPGTEAFF

J gene: TRBJ1-6
V gene: TRBV7-9
D gene: TRBD1
clone size: few
CDR3 DNA: TGTGCCAGCAGCAACCAACAGGGGGTCGGCTATAATTCACCCCTCCACTTT
CDR3 protein: CASSNQQGVGYNSPLHF

J gene: TRBJ2-7
V gene: TRBV7-9
D gene: NA
clone size: NA
CDR3 DNA: TGTGCCAGCAGCCCCAGGAGTGCATCCTACGAGCAGTACTTC
CDR3 protein: CASSPRSASYEQYF

J gene: TRBJ2-1
V gene: TRBV13
D gene: NA
clone size: few
CDR3 DNA: TGTGCCAGCAGCTACCATCGCGGTCCCTCCTACAATGAGCAGTTCTTC
CDR3 protein: CASSYHRGPSYNEQFF

J gene: TRBJ2-5
V gene: TRBV6-2/TRBV6-3
D gene: TRBD1
clone size: NA
CDR3 DNA: TGTGCCAGCAGACTCCTCGGGACAGGCCAAAGGGAGACCCAGTACTTC
CDR3 protein: CASRLLGTGQRETQYF

J gene: TRBJ1-2
V gene: TRBV20-1
D gene: NA
clone size: few
CDR3 DNA: TGCAGTGCTAGGTGGACCTATGGCTACACCTTC
CDR3 protein: CSARWTYGYTF

J gene: TRBJ1-5
V gene: TRBV20-1
D gene: NA
clone size: few
CDR3 DNA: TGCAGTGCGCCGGACGGGGTGATTCCCCAGCATTTT
CDR3 protein: CSAPDGVIPQHF

J gene: TRBJ2-1
V gene: TRBV5-1
D gene: NA
clone size: NA
CDR3 DNA: TGCGTCAGCAGCTTGGTGTCTTCCCATAGCTCCTACAATGAGCAGTTCTTC
CDR3 protein: CVSSLVSSHSSYNEQFF

J gene: TRBJ2-3
V gene: TRBV12-3/TRBV12-4
D gene: TRBD2
clone size: NA
CDR3 DNA: TGTGCCAGCAGTATAGTCGGGGGGGGTGCAGATGTGCAGTATTTT
CDR3 protein: CASSIVGGGADVQYF

J gene: TRBJ2-7
V gene: TRBV7-2
D gene: NA
clone size: NA
CDR3 DNA: TGTGCCAGCAGAATACAGGGAGCCTACGAGCAGTACTTC
CDR3 protein: CASRIQGAYEQYF

J gene: TRBJ1-1
V gene: TRBV20-1
D gene: NA
clone size: NA
CDR3 DNA: TGCAGTGCTAGAGCCCCCCAGGGGTTTGAAGTTTTCTTT
CDR3 protein: CSARAPQGFEVFF

J gene: TRBJ1-5
V gene: TRBV27
D gene: NA
clone size: once
CDR3 DNA: TGTGCCAGCAGTTTGGGCGGACCAAAGCCCCAGCATTTT
CDR3 protein: CASSLGGPKPQHF

J gene: TRBJ2-7
V gene: TRBV9
D gene: NA
clone size: NA
CDR3 DNA: TGTGCCAGCCAAAATGGACAGTCGGTGTACAATGAGCAGTACTTC
CDR3 protein: CASQNGQSVYNEQYF

J gene: TRBJ1-4
V gene: TRBV7-2
D gene: TRBD1
clone size: NA
CDR3 DNA: TGTGCCAGCAGCTTAGCGGATGGACAGGGAAGACTGTTTTTT
CDR3 protein: CASSLADGQGRLFF

J gene: TRBJ2-2
V gene: TRBV9
D gene: TRBD1
clone size: NA
CDR3 DNA: TGTGCCAGCAGCGGATACAGGGGGGACACCGGGGAGCTGTTTTTT
CDR3 protein: CASSGYRGDTGELFF

J gene: TRBJ2-7
V gene: TRBV12-3/TRBV12-4
D gene: TRBD2
clone size: NA
CDR3 DNA: TGTGCCAGCAGTCCCACCCTCGGGCTAGCGGGGGACAATGAGCAGTACTTC
CDR3 protein: CASSPTLGLAGDNEQYF

J gene: TRBJ1-2
V gene: TRBV5-1
D gene: NA
clone size: NA
CDR3 DNA: TGCGCCAGCAGCCACGGCCGTCACCCAAATTCCTACAACTATGGCTACACCTTC
CDR3 protein: CASSHGRHPNSYNYGYTF

J gene: TRBJ2-3
V gene: TRBV5-1
D gene: NA
clone size: few
CDR3 DNA: TGCGCCAGCAGCGCCCGGCGGGGCTACGGCACAGATACGCAGTATTTT
CDR3 protein: CASSARRGYGTDTQYF

J gene: TRBJ2-1
V gene: TRBV6-2/TRBV6-3
D gene: TRBD2
clone size: NA
CDR3 DNA: TGTGCCAGCAGTTACGGGACTAGCGGGGGGAATGAGCAGTTCTTC
CDR3 protein: CASSYGTSGGNEQFF

J gene: TRBJ1-1
V gene: TRBV5-1
D gene: NA
clone size: NA
CDR3 DNA: TGCGCCAGCAGCTTGTTGGGTCGGAAAGCATATGAAGCTTTCTTT
CDR3 protein: CASSLLGRKAYEAFF

J gene: TRBJ2-3
V gene: TRBV7-9
D gene: TRBD2
clone size: few
CDR3 DNA: TGTGCCAGCAGCCCCGGGACTAGTCTTGACACGCAGTATTTT
CDR3 protein: CASSPGTSLDTQYF

J gene: TRBJ2-3
V gene: TRBV7-2
D gene: TRBD2
clone size: few
CDR3 DNA: TGTGCCAGCAGGTATCCCCTAGCGGGGGGCGCAGATACGCAGTATTTT
CDR3 protein: CASRYPLAGGADTQYF

J gene: TRBJ2-5
V gene: TRBV29-1
D gene: NA
clone size: NA
CDR3 DNA: TGCAGCGTTGATGGCAGAAGGGAAGAGACCCAGTACTTC
CDR3 protein: CSVDGRREETQYF

J gene: TRBJ2-1
V gene: TRBV10-3
D gene: NA
clone size: NA
CDR3 DNA: TGTGCCATCAGCTGGGACAAGGCAGCCAATGAGCAGTTCTTC
CDR3 protein: CAISWDKAANEQFF

J gene: TRBJ1-6
V gene: TRBV2
D gene: NA
clone size: NA
CDR3 DNA: TGTGCCAGCAGTGAGATGCAGCTTTCACCCCTCCACTTT
CDR3 protein: CASSEMQLSPLHF

J gene: TRBJ2-7
V gene: TRBV9
D gene: NA
clone size: NA
CDR3 DNA: TGTGCCAGCAGCGTAGCTACTTCGGGCTACGAGCAGTACTTC
CDR3 protein: CASSVATSGYEQYF

J gene: TRBJ2-4
V gene: TRBV4-2
D gene: NA
clone size: few
CDR3 DNA: TGTGCCAGCAGCCAAGATCTCATTTGGAGAGGGGCGGCCAAAAACATTCAGTACTTC
CDR3 protein: CASSQDLIWRGAAKNIQYF

J gene: TRBJ2-5
V gene: TRBV20-1
D gene: NA
clone size: NA
CDR3 DNA: TGCAGTGCTAGAGATGGACTAAGAGCAAATGAGCAGTACTTC
CDR3 protein: CSARDGLRANEQYF

J gene: TRBJ1-4
V gene: TRBV25-1
D gene: TRBD1
clone size: NA
CDR3 DNA: TGTGCCAGCAGTGAACCGGGACAGGGTAATGAAAAACTGTTTTTT
CDR3 protein: CASSEPGQGNEKLFF

J gene: TRBJ1-3
V gene: TRBV13
D gene: TRBD1
clone size: NA
CDR3 DNA: TGTGCCAGCAGCCCCCATGGCCCCACAGGGGCCTCTGGAAACACCATATATTTT
CDR3 protein: CASSPHGPTGASGNTIYF

J gene: TRBJ1-2
V gene: TRBV12-3/TRBV12-4
D gene: NA
clone size: few
CDR3 DNA: TGTGCCAGCACCCGGGGGGGGTCTGGTGGCTACACCTTC
CDR3 protein: CASTRGGSGGYTF

J gene: TRBJ1-5
V gene: TRBV20-1
D gene: TRBD1
clone size: NA
CDR3 DNA: TGCAGTGCTCGTAGGACAGGCCCCGATCAGCCCCAGCATTTT
CDR3 protein: CSARRTGPDQPQHF

J gene: TRBJ1-2
V gene: TRBV20-1
D gene: TRBD1
clone size: few
CDR3 DNA: TGCAGTGCTATTATCGACAGGGAGGATGGCTACACCTTC
CDR3 protein: CSAIIDREDGYTF

J gene: TRBJ2-1
V gene: TRBV6-1
D gene: NA
clone size: NA
CDR3 DNA: TGTGCCAGCAGTGGAAAGACATCGGGCCACTCCTACAATGAGCAGTTCTTC
CDR3 protein: CASSGKTSGHSYNEQFF

J gene: TRBJ1-2
V gene: TRBV7-2
D gene: NA
clone size: NA
CDR3 DNA: TGTGCCAGCAGCCCCTCGGCGATTAGGGGTAACTATGGCTACACCTTC
CDR3 protein: CASSPSAIRGNYGYTF

J gene: TRBJ1-1
V gene: TRBV27
D gene: TRBD1
clone size: NA
CDR3 DNA: TGTGCCAGCAGTTCCACCGGACAGGAACCCATGAACACTGAAGCTTTCTTT
CDR3 protein: CASSSTGQEPMNTEAFF

J gene: TRBJ2-2
V gene: TRBV20-1
D gene: NA
clone size: NA
CDR3 DNA: TGCAGTGCTAGAGCCCGGGGAGGCGCGAACACCGGGGAGCTGTTTTTT
CDR3 protein: CSARARGGANTGELFF

J gene: TRBJ1-5
V gene: TRBV20-1
D gene: NA
clone size: NA
CDR3 DNA: TGCAGTGCTAGGGAAGGTTTTGGGGATCAGCCCCAGCATTTT
CDR3 protein: CSAREGFGDQPQHF

J gene: TRBJ1-2
V gene: TRBV13
D gene: NA
clone size: few
CDR3 DNA: TGTGCCAGCAGCTTATATCGGCAGCTAAACTATGGCTACACCTTC
CDR3 protein: CASSLYRQLNYGYTF